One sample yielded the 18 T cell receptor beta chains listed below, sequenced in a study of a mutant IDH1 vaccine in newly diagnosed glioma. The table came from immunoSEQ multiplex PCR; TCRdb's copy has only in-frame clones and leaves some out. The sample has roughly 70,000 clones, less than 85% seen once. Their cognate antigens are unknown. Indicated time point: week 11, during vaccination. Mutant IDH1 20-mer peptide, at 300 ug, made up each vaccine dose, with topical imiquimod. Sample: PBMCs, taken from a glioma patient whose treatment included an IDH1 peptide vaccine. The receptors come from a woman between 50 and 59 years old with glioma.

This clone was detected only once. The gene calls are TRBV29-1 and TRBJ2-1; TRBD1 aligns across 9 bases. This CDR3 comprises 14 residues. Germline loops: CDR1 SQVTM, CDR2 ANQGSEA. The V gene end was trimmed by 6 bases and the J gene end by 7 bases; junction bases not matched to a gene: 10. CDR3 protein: CSVRGTGRSNEQFF. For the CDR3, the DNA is TGCAGCGTAAGAGGGACAGGGAGGTCGAATGAGCAGTTCTTC.

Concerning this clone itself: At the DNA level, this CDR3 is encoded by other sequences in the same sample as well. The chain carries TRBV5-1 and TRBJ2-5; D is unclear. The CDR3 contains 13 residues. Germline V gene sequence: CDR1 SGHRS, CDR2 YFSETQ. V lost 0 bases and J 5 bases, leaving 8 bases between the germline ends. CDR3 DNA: TGCGCCAGCAGCTTGGGGGCCGGCGAGACCCAGTACTTC. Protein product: CASSLGAGETQYF. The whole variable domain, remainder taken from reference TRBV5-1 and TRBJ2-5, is KAGVTQTPRYLIKTRGQQVTLSCSPISGHRSVSWYQQTPGQGLQFLFEYFSETQRNKGNFPGRFSGRQFSNSRSEMNVSTLELGDSALYLCASSLGAGETQYFGPGTRLLVL.

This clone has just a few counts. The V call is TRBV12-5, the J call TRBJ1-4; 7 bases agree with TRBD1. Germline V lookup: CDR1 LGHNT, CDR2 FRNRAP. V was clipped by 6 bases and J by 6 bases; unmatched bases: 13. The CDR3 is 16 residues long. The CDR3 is CASGTGTAIEDEKLFF. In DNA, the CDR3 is TGTGCTAGTGGAACTGGGACAGCTATTGAGGATGAAAAACTGTTTTTT.

For the CDR3, the DNA is TGTGCCAGCAGCTTAGGACAGGGGGCCTACAATGAGCAGTTCTTC. Protein: CASSLGQGAYNEQFF. The chain is built from TRBV7-2 and TRBJ2-1, with TRBD1 matching over 9 bases. V was pared by 1 base and J by 2 bases, with 0 bases of the junction left unmatched. The length of the CDR3 is 15 residues. Germline assignment: CDR1 SGHTA and CDR2 FQGNSA.

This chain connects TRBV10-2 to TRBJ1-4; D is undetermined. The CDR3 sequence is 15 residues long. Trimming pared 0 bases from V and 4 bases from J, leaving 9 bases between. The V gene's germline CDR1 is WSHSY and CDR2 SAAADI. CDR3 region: CASSESPHFNEKLFF. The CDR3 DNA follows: TGCGCCAGCAGTGAGTCACCCCATTTTAATGAAAAACTGTTTTTT.

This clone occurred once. The DNA of the CDR3 is TGTGCCTGGAGAAGTGGGGGACAGGGATTTGAAAAACTGTTTTTT. Translating it yields CAWRSGGQGFEKLFF. The V call is TRBV30, the J call TRBJ1-4; 9 bases line up with TRBD1. J gave up 7 bases and V 3 bases, and 9 bases lay outside the gene matches. Germline V gives CDR1 GTSNPN, CDR2 SVGIG (reference sequence). The CDR3 is 15 residues long.

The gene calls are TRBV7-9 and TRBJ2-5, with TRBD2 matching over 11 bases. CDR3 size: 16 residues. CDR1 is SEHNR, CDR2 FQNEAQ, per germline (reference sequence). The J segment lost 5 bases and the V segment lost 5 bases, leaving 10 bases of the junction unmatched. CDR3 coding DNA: TGTGCCAGCAGCCCCTTAGCGGGGGGGCCATGGGAGACCCAGTACTTC. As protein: CASSPLAGGPWETQYF.

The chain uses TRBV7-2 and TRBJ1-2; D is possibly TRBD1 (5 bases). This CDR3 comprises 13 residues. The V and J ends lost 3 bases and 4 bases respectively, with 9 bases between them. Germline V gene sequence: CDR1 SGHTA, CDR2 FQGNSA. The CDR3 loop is CASSFGTGYGYTF. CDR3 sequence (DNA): TGTGCCAGCAGCTTCGGGACCGGCTATGGCTACACCTTC.

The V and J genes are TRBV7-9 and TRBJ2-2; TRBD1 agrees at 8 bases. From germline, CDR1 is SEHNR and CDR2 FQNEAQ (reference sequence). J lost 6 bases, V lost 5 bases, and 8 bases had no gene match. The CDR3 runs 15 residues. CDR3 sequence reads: CASSPRTGSAGELFF. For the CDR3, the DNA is TGTGCCAGCAGCCCCCGGACAGGGTCGGCCGGGGAGCTGTTTTTT.

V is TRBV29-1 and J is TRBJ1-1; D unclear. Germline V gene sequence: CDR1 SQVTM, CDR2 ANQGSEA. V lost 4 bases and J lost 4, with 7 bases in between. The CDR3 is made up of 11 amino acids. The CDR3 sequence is CSVVGLTEAFF. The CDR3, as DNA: TGCAGCGTTGTCGGGCTCACTGAAGCTTTCTTT.

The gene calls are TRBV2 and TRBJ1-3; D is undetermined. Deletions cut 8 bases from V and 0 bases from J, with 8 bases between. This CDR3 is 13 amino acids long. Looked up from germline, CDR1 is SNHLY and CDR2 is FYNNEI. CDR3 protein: CASRRGSGNTIYF. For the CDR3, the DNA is TGTGCCAGCCGCCGAGGCTCTGGAAACACCATATATTTT.

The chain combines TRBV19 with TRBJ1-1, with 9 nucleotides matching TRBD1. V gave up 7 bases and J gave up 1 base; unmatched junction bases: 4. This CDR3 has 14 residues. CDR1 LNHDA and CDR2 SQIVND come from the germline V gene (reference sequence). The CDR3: CASIRDRANTEAFF. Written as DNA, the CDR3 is TGTGCCAGTATTCGGGACAGGGCGAACACTGAAGCTTTCTTT.

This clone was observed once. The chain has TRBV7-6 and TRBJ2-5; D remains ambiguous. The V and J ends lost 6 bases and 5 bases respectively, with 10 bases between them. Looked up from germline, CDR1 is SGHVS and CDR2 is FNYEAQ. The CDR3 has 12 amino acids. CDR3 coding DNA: TGTGCCAGCAGTTTTTTTGGGGAGACCCAGTACTTC. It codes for CASSFFGETQYF.

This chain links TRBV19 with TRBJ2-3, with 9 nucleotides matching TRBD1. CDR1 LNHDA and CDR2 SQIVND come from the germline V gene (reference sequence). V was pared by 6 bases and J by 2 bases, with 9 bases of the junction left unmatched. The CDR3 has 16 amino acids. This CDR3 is CASSSRTGVLTDTQYF. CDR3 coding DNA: TGTGCCAGTAGCTCTAGGACAGGGGTCCTCACAGATACGCAGTATTTT.

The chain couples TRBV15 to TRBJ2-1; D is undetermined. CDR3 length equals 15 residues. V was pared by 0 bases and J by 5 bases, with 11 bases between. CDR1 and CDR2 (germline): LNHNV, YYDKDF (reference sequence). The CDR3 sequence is CATSRERMQNNEQFF. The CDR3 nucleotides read TGTGCCACCAGCAGAGAAAGGATGCAGAACAATGAGCAGTTCTTC.

CDR3 in amino acids: CASPTAGANVLTF. The CDR3 DNA sequence: TGTGCCAGCCCGACGGCCGGGGCCAACGTCCTGACTTTC. This rearrangement joins TRBV2 to TRBJ2-6, with D unclear. The CDR3 has 13 residues. The germline V and J ends were trimmed by 8 bases and 4 bases, with 9 bases remaining between them. Germline loops: CDR1 SNHLY, CDR2 FYNNEI.

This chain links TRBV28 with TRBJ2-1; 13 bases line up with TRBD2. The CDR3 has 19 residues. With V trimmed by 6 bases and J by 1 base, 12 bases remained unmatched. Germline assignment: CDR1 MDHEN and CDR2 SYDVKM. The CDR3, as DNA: TGTGCCAGCAGACGTACCCCAGGGACTAGCGGGGTGTCCTACAATGAGCAGTTCTTC. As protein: CASRRTPGTSGVSYNEQFF.

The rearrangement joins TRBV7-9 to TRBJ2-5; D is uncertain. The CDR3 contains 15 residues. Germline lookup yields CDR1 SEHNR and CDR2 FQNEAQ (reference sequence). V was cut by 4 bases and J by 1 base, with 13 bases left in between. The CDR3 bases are TGTGCCAGCAGCTGGGTGGGCAGCCTCCAAGAGACCCAGTACTTC. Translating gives CASSWVGSLQETQYF.